This T cell receptor beta chain is drawn from a study of blood T cell repertoires in COVID-19 (dated by TCRdb to 2020 to 2021). About the study as a whole: Samples covering the acute and convalescent phases of COVID-19 were provided by collaborators in the United States, Italy and Spain. The prospective study material was composed of cDNA or gDNA derived from T cells, B-cell-depleted T cells, or PBMCs. Subjects who had been exposed to COVID-19, were actively infected with it, or had recovered from it provided the deeply sampled blood TCRbeta repertoires that made up the dataset. The repertoires were released in a freely available public database intended as a resource for research on the immune response to SARS-CoV-2. Samples came from the ongoing ImmuneRACE study (first 160 participants) plus 1,254 subjects from 6 global collaborators. The sample metadata nearly always contained a de-identified subject ID, COVID-19 status, age in years and sex. Where available, HLA class I and class II types were taken from metadata supplied by the sample provider and were not determined by assay-based typing.

TCRbeta CDR3 regions were amplified from genomic DNA by means of the immunoSEQ Assay, a bias-controlled multiplex PCR. Per the authors' processing: The number of nucleated cells in each sample was estimated by amplification of reference gene primers within the assay. To quantify the absolute abundance of each unique TCRbeta CDR3 rearrangement, sequence reads were collapsed and filtered. For each sample, productive Simpson clonality was calculated by taking the square root of Simpson's diversity index across productive rearrangements. TCRdb re-hosts the immuneACCESS table, in-frame sequences only. Its copies lack some clones; in the studies checked, an unresolved V gene accounts for under half of them, and the cause for the rest is not known. The V and J calls and clone size come from that table; D and trimming were worked out from the DNA. The sample profile shows about 350,000 clones; 87% of them were found once. The top ten clonotypes cover roughly 8.9% of the sample.

One collaborating source in Seattle enrolled patients while the patients were actively infected and followed the patients over time throughout the course of disease. The collaborating institutions used their own protocols to collect whole blood in K2EDTA tubes. For TCRbeta analysis, collaborators shipped samples as frozen whole blood, isolated PBMCs, or DNA extracted from either of those sample types. With respect to this clone: Its binding antigen is unknown. No base quality values were provided; no much bigger clone lies one nucleotide off.

What the authors observed across the whole study: The amount of clinical and demographic metadata varied by source and participant and was provided uncurated.

V lost 1 base and J lost 5 bases, and the count of bases not matched to a germline gene is 6. From the germline V gene, CDR1 is MNHNS and CDR2 is SASEGT. Spanning cysteine to phenylalanine, the CDR3 consists of 15 amino acids. Only the CDR3 part of the read is kept: 45 bases, read in frame from the first base. Sequenced sample: peripheral blood. The V gene is TRBV6-1 and the J gene is TRBJ2-7, with 9 junctional bases fitting TRBD1. The receptor's source is a man in his thirties or forties with COVID-19, enrolled during active disease. The DNA sequence is TGTGCCAGCAGTGAAGGGGGGACAGGGTCGAACGAGCAGTACTTC. Protein translation: CASSEGGTGSNEQYF.